This is a list of T cell receptor beta chains from one sample in a study of blood T cell repertoires in COVID-19. TCRdb keeps only in-frame clones here, not all; method: immunoSEQ multiplex PCR. The repertoire consists of about 190,000 clones, with about 84% occurring once and the leading ten covering about 4.9%. Sequencing was performed on peripheral blood. Receptor source: a woman aged 25 to 45 with acute or convalescent COVID-19. Each CDR3 is given with its conserved first and last residue. The D gene is left open where the match is weak. Rows may omit the clone size; those that give it use once, few, many or a size class.

J gene: TRBJ2-7; V gene: TRBV13; D gene: TRBD2; clone size: once; CDR3 DNA: TGTGCCAGCAGCCGAAGACTAGCACGCTACGAGCAGTACTTC; CDR3 protein: CASSRRLARYEQYF
J gene: TRBJ1-1; V gene: TRBV27; D gene: -; clone size: -; CDR3 DNA: TGTGCCAGCAGTTTAAATGGACAGCACACTGAAGCTTTCTTT; CDR3 protein: CASSLNGQHTEAFF
J gene: TRBJ1-3; V gene: TRBV3-1/TRBV3-2; D gene: -; clone size: few; CDR3 DNA: TGTGCCAGCAGCCGAACGCAGGGCGGAAACACCATATATTTT; CDR3 protein: CASSRTQGGNTIYF
J gene: TRBJ2-3; V gene: TRBV27; D gene: -; clone size: -; CDR3 DNA: TGTGCCAGCAGACGATCTCCCTACACAGATACGCAGTATTTT; CDR3 protein: CASRRSPYTDTQYF
J gene: TRBJ2-7; V gene: TRBV2; D gene: -; clone size: -; CDR3 DNA: TGTGCCAGCGCGAGCGACTCCTACGAGCAGTACTTC; CDR3 protein: CASASDSYEQYF
J gene: TRBJ2-5; V gene: TRBV5-4; D gene: -; clone size: few; CDR3 DNA: TGTGCCAGCAGCTTGGCAGACTTACAAGAGACCCAGTACTTC; CDR3 protein: CASSLADLQETQYF
J gene: TRBJ2-2; V gene: TRBV2; D gene: TRBD2; clone size: -; CDR3 DNA: TGTGCCAGCAGCCTAGCGGGGGGGCCCAGCGGGGAGCTGTTTTTT; CDR3 protein: CASSLAGGPSGELFF
J gene: TRBJ2-3; V gene: TRBV28; D gene: TRBD2; clone size: -; CDR3 DNA: TGTGCCAGCAGCGGGAGCGGGAGGGCTGGGGCAGATACGCAGTATTTT; CDR3 protein: CASSGSGRAGADTQYF
J gene: TRBJ1-4; V gene: TRBV19; D gene: TRBD1; clone size: -; CDR3 DNA: TGTGCCAGTAGTATATTAGGGGGCGGTGAAAAACTGTTTTTT; CDR3 protein: CASSILGGGEKLFF
J gene: TRBJ2-2; V gene: TRBV10-3; D gene: TRBD1; clone size: -; CDR3 DNA: TGTGCCACGACAGGGGCGGGGAACACCGGGGAGCTGTTTTTT; CDR3 protein: CATTGAGNTGELFF
J gene: TRBJ2-5; V gene: TRBV5-1; D gene: -; clone size: -; CDR3 DNA: TGCGCCAGCAGCTCCAGTTACCAAGAGACCCAGTACTTC; CDR3 protein: CASSSSYQETQYF
J gene: TRBJ2-1; V gene: TRBV4-1; D gene: TRBD1; clone size: -; CDR3 DNA: TGCGCCAGCAGCCGTGAGGGGGCCGGAACCCGCTCCTACAATGAGCAGTTCTTC; CDR3 protein: CASSREGAGTRSYNEQFF
J gene: TRBJ1-2; V gene: TRBV28; D gene: -; clone size: -; CDR3 DNA: TGTGCCAGCAGTCTACCAGGGGAGCCCAACTATGGCTACACCTTC; CDR3 protein: CASSLPGEPNYGYTF
J gene: TRBJ2-7; V gene: TRBV5-1; D gene: TRBD1; clone size: -; CDR3 DNA: TGCGCCAGCAGCTTGGACGGACAGGGCTACGAGCAGTACTTC; CDR3 protein: CASSLDGQGYEQYF
J gene: TRBJ1-4; V gene: TRBV19; D gene: -; clone size: -; CDR3 DNA: TGTGCCAGTACCACCACAGGGCGCGGTGAAAAACTGTTTTTT; CDR3 protein: CASTTTGRGEKLFF
J gene: TRBJ2-2; V gene: TRBV27; D gene: -; clone size: -; CDR3 DNA: TGTGCCAGCAGTCCCCTGGCAGGCTCGAACACCGGGGAGCTGTTTTTT; CDR3 protein: CASSPLAGSNTGELFF
J gene: TRBJ2-7; V gene: TRBV11-2; D gene: -; clone size: -; CDR3 DNA: TGTGCCAGCAGCTTAGGGGAGACCTACGAGCAGTACTTC; CDR3 protein: CASSLGETYEQYF
J gene: TRBJ2-5; V gene: TRBV5-1; D gene: -; clone size: -; CDR3 DNA: TGCGCCAGTAAACCGACTAGACAAGAGACCCAGTACTTC; CDR3 protein: CASKPTRQETQYF
J gene: TRBJ2-3; V gene: TRBV6-2/TRBV6-3; D gene: -; clone size: -; CDR3 DNA: TGTGCCAGCAGCCCGACAAGGTTCAGCACAGATACGCAGTATTTT; CDR3 protein: CASSPTRFSTDTQYF
J gene: TRBJ2-1; V gene: TRBV28; D gene: -; clone size: -; CDR3 DNA: TGTGCCAGCAGATTATTCGGAGGTTCTGGTGAGCAGTTCTTC; CDR3 protein: CASRLFGGSGEQFF
J gene: TRBJ1-4; V gene: TRBV28; D gene: -; clone size: -; CDR3 DNA: TGTGCCAGCATCGATGAGAGGGCAGGGACTTCCAATGAAAAACTGTTTTTT; CDR3 protein: CASIDERAGTSNEKLFF
J gene: TRBJ2-7; V gene: TRBV7-9; D gene: -; clone size: -; CDR3 DNA: TGTGCCAGCAGCTTCGCAGAGGGCACACCTACGAAGCAGTACTTC; CDR3 protein: CASSFAEGTPTKQYF
J gene: TRBJ2-2; V gene: TRBV5-4; D gene: TRBD2; clone size: -; CDR3 DNA: TGTGCCAGCAGCTTGGCCGGGAGGTCCACCGGGGAGCTGTTTTTT; CDR3 protein: CASSLAGRSTGELFF
J gene: TRBJ1-4; V gene: TRBV6-5; D gene: TRBD1; clone size: -; CDR3 DNA: TGTGCCAGCAGGGAGGGGGCGGCTAATGAAAAACTGTTTTTT; CDR3 protein: CASREGAANEKLFF
J gene: TRBJ2-5; V gene: TRBV30; D gene: TRBD2; clone size: -; CDR3 DNA: TGTGCCTGGAGTGTGAAGGGAGGGTTTAGGGAGACCCAGTACTTC; CDR3 protein: CAWSVKGGFRETQYF
J gene: TRBJ2-7; V gene: TRBV19; D gene: -; clone size: few; CDR3 DNA: TGTGCCAGTAGCGGCGGCAACTACGAGCAGTACTTC; CDR3 protein: CASSGGNYEQYF
J gene: TRBJ1-2; V gene: TRBV7-3; D gene: TRBD1; clone size: -; CDR3 DNA: TGTGCCAGCAGCCTACAGGGGAGATTGGGCTACACCTTC; CDR3 protein: CASSLQGRLGYTF
J gene: TRBJ2-3; V gene: TRBV3-1/TRBV3-2; D gene: TRBD2; clone size: -; CDR3 DNA: TGTGCCAGCAGCCAAGCGCGGGGGACAGATACGCAGTATTTT; CDR3 protein: CASSQARGTDTQYF
J gene: TRBJ1-5; V gene: TRBV6-5; D gene: -; clone size: -; CDR3 DNA: TGTGCCAGCGAGATGGTTAGCAATCAGCCCCAGCATTTT; CDR3 protein: CASEMVSNQPQHF
J gene: TRBJ2-7; V gene: TRBV27; D gene: -; clone size: -; CDR3 DNA: TGTGCCAGCAGTCCCGGTACGTTCTACGAGCAGTACTTC; CDR3 protein: CASSPGTFYEQYF
J gene: TRBJ1-1; V gene: TRBV24-1; D gene: TRBD1; clone size: -; CDR3 DNA: TGTGCCACCAGTGAACGGACAGGCCCAGGGGACACTGAAGCTTTCTTT; CDR3 protein: CATSERTGPGDTEAFF
J gene: TRBJ1-2; V gene: TRBV4-1; D gene: -; clone size: -; CDR3 DNA: TGCGCCAGCAGCCCCCTTGACTGGGGAGTTAGTTATGGCTACACCTTC; CDR3 protein: CASSPLDWGVSYGYTF
J gene: TRBJ2-3; V gene: TRBV7-2; D gene: TRBD1; clone size: -; CDR3 DNA: TGTGCCAGCAGCTTCGCCCGGGACAGGCTCACAGATACGCAGTATTTT; CDR3 protein: CASSFARDRLTDTQYF
J gene: TRBJ1-1; V gene: TRBV10-3; D gene: TRBD1; clone size: few; CDR3 DNA: TGTGCCATCAGTGAGCGACAGGGATCGCCTGAAGCTTTCTTT; CDR3 protein: CAISERQGSPEAFF
J gene: TRBJ1-6; V gene: TRBV27; D gene: TRBD1; clone size: -; CDR3 DNA: TGTGCCAGCAGCCGGGACAGGGTTTATTCACCCCTCCACTTT; CDR3 protein: CASSRDRVYSPLHF
J gene: TRBJ2-1; V gene: TRBV15; D gene: -; clone size: -; CDR3 DNA: TGTGCCACCAGCCTGCGACTCGAAACCTACAATGAGCAGTTCTTC; CDR3 protein: CATSLRLETYNEQFF
J gene: TRBJ1-5; V gene: TRBV19; D gene: TRBD1; clone size: once; CDR3 DNA: TGTGCCAGTAAAGGGACAGGGACCTCGGGCAATCAGCCCCAGCATTTT; CDR3 protein: CASKGTGTSGNQPQHF
J gene: TRBJ1-1; V gene: TRBV6-2/TRBV6-3; D gene: -; clone size: -; CDR3 DNA: TGTGCCAGCAGTAGCAAGCTCACTGAAGCTTTCTTT; CDR3 protein: CASSSKLTEAFF
J gene: TRBJ2-4; V gene: TRBV5-1; D gene: -; clone size: -; CDR3 DNA: TGCGCCAGCAGCTTGGAGGAGGGCATTCAGTACTTC; CDR3 protein: CASSLEEGIQYF
J gene: TRBJ2-7; V gene: TRBV7-2; D gene: -; clone size: -; CDR3 DNA: TGTGCCAGCAGCTTAGTGGGCGCCTACGAGCAGTACTTC; CDR3 protein: CASSLVGAYEQYF
J gene: TRBJ2-3; V gene: TRBV28; D gene: TRBD2; clone size: -; CDR3 DNA: TGTGCCAGCAGCCCCGCTCTCGGACTAGCGGACACAGATACGCAGTATTTT; CDR3 protein: CASSPALGLADTDTQYF
J gene: TRBJ2-7; V gene: TRBV2; D gene: -; clone size: few; CDR3 DNA: TGTGCCAGCGGCGGGACTCGAGCTAACGAGCAGTACTTC; CDR3 protein: CASGGTRANEQYF
J gene: TRBJ1-2; V gene: TRBV7-2; D gene: -; clone size: -; CDR3 DNA: TGTGCCAGCAGCTTAGCCCAACAGGGAAGGGGCTACACCTTC; CDR3 protein: CASSLAQQGRGYTF
J gene: TRBJ2-3; V gene: TRBV28; D gene: TRBD2; clone size: -; CDR3 DNA: TGTGCCGAGGCGGGGGGTGCAACAGATACGCAGTATTTT; CDR3 protein: CAEAGGATDTQYF
J gene: TRBJ1-1; V gene: TRBV28; D gene: -; clone size: few; CDR3 DNA: TGTGCCAGCAGTTCTCAGGTCTCGGCTTTCTTT; CDR3 protein: CASSSQVSAFF
J gene: TRBJ1-4; V gene: TRBV30; D gene: -; clone size: -; CDR3 DNA: TGTGCCCGGGGTGCCCCGGGAGGGCAAAGTGAAAAACTGTTTTTT; CDR3 protein: CARGAPGGQSEKLFF
J gene: TRBJ1-4; V gene: TRBV6-6; D gene: TRBD1; clone size: once; CDR3 DNA: TGTGCCAGCAGTCGGACAGGGGCCCGTCCTGGGACGCCCGAAAAACTGTTTTTT; CDR3 protein: CASSRTGARPGTPEKLFF
J gene: TRBJ1-5; V gene: TRBV6-5; D gene: -; clone size: -; CDR3 DNA: TGTGCCAGCAGTAGACAGAATAGCAATCAGCCCCAGCATTTT; CDR3 protein: CASSRQNSNQPQHF
J gene: TRBJ2-3; V gene: TRBV9; D gene: -; clone size: -; CDR3 DNA: TGTGCCAGCAGCGTAGCGGCCCGGGGGTCAGATACGCAGTATTTT; CDR3 protein: CASSVAARGSDTQYF
J gene: TRBJ1-4; V gene: TRBV28; D gene: -; clone size: -; CDR3 DNA: TGTGCCAGCACCCCCCCGGTTGAGGAAAAACTGTTTTTT; CDR3 protein: CASTPPVEEKLFF
J gene: TRBJ2-7; V gene: TRBV5-1; D gene: TRBD2; clone size: -; CDR3 DNA: TGCGCCAGCAGCCCGGGGGGTTTCGGCGAGCAGTACTTC; CDR3 protein: CASSPGGFGEQYF
J gene: TRBJ2-1; V gene: TRBV12-3/TRBV12-4; D gene: -; clone size: -; CDR3 DNA: TGTGCCAGCAGGCGGACTTCTTTAGATGAGCAGTTCTTC; CDR3 protein: CASRRTSLDEQFF
J gene: TRBJ2-7; V gene: TRBV7-9; D gene: -; clone size: -; CDR3 DNA: TGTGCCAGCAGCGCAAGGGAGACATCGCCTTCCTACGAGCAGTACTTC; CDR3 protein: CASSARETSPSYEQYF
J gene: TRBJ1-2; V gene: TRBV19; D gene: -; clone size: -; CDR3 DNA: TGTGCCAGTATGGAGGGACGGATGAAGAACTATGGCTACACCTTC; CDR3 protein: CASMEGRMKNYGYTF
J gene: TRBJ2-1; V gene: TRBV19; D gene: -; clone size: -; CDR3 DNA: TGTGCCAGTCGAAACATCTTAAGCTCCTACAATGAGCAGTTCTTC; CDR3 protein: CASRNILSSYNEQFF
J gene: TRBJ1-5; V gene: TRBV7-2; D gene: -; clone size: few; CDR3 DNA: TGTGCCAGCAGCTTAGCCGGTAGCAATCAGCCCCAGCATTTT; CDR3 protein: CASSLAGSNQPQHF
J gene: TRBJ2-2; V gene: TRBV30; D gene: -; clone size: -; CDR3 DNA: TGTGCCTCTTATATCACCGGGGAGCTGTTTTTT; CDR3 protein: CASYITGELFF
J gene: TRBJ2-2; V gene: TRBV27; D gene: TRBD2; clone size: -; CDR3 DNA: TGTGCCAGCAGTTTACTAGCGGGGAACACCGGGGAGCTGTTTTTT; CDR3 protein: CASSLLAGNTGELFF